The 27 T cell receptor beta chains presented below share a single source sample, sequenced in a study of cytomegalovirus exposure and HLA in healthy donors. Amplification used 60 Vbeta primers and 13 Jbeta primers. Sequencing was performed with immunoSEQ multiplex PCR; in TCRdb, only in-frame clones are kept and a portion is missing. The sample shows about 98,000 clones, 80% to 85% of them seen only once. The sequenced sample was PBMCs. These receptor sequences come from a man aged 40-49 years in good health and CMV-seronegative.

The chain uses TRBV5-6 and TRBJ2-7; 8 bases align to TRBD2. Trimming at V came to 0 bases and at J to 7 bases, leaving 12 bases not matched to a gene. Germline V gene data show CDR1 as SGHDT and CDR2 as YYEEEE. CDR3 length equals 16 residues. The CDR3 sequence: CASSLDAVKLAAEQYF. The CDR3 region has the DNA TGTGCCAGCAGCTTGGATGCGGTGAAACTAGCGGCAGAGCAGTACTTC.

The CDR3 bases are TGTGCCAGCAGGAGGGGGATTGGCGGAAACACCATATATTTT. Translating it yields CASRRGIGGNTIYF. The V gene is TRBV6-5, the J gene TRBJ1-3, with D perhaps matching TRBD1 (6 bases). Trimming took 6 bases from V and 4 from J, leaving 13 bases between them. CDR1 is MNHEY, CDR2 SVGAGI, per germline. CDR3 size: 14 residues.

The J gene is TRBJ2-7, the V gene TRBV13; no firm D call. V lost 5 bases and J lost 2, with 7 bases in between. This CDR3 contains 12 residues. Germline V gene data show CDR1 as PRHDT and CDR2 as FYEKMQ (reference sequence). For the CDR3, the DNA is TGTGCCAGCAGCACCAGAACCTACGAGCAGTACTTC. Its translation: CASSTRTYEQYF. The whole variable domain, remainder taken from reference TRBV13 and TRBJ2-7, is AAGVIQSPRHLIKEKRETATLKCYPIPRHDTVYWYQQGPGQDPQFLISFYEKMQSDKGSIPDRFSAQQFSDYHSELNMSSLELGDSALYFCASSTRTYEQYFGPGTRLTVT.

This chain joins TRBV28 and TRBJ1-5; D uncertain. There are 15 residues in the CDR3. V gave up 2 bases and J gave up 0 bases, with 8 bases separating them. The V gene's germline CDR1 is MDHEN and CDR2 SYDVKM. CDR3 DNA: TGTGCCAGCAGTTTAAACAGCTATAGCAATCAGCCCCAGCATTTT. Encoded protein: CASSLNSYSNQPQHF.

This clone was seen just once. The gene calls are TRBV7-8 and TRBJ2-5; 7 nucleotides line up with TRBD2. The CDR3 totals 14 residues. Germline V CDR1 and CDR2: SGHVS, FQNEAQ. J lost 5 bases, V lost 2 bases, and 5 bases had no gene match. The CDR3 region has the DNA TGTGCCAGCAGCTTACAGACCGGGGGGGAGACCCAGTACTTC. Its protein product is CASSLQTGGETQYF.

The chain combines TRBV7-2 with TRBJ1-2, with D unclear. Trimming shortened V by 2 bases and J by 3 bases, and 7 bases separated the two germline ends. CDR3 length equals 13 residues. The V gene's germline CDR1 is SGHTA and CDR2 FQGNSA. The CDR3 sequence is CASSLLADYGYTF. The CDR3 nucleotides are TGTGCCAGCAGCTTATTGGCGGACTATGGCTACACCTTC. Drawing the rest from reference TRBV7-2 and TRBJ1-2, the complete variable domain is GAGVSQSPSNKVTEKGKDVELRCDPISGHTALYWYRQSLGQGLEFLIYFQGNSAPDKSGLPSDRFSAERTGGSVSTLTIQRTQQEDSAVYLCASSLLADYGYTFGSGTRLTVV.

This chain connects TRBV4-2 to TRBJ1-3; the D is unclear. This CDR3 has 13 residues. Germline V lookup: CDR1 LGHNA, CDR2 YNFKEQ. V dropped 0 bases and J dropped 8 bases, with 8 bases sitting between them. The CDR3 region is CASSQERGYTIYF. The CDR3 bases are TGTGCCAGCAGCCAAGAGCGGGGTTACACCATATATTTT.

The CDR3 sequence is CASTLYATNEKLFF. In DNA, the CDR3 is TGTGCCAGCACCCTCTATGCCACTAATGAAAAACTGTTTTTT. The genes are TRBV6-1 and TRBJ1-4, with D unresolved. The CDR3 has 14 residues. Germline V CDR1 and CDR2: MNHNS, SASEGT. V was clipped by 7 bases and J by 2 bases, with 11 bases between them.

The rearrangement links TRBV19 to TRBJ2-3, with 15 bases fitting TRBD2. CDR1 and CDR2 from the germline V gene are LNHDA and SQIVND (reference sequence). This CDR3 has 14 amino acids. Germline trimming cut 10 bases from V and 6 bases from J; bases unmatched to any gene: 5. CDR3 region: CATRTSGGADTQYF. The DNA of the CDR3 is TGTGCCACACGGACTAGCGGGGGGGCGGATACGCAGTATTTT. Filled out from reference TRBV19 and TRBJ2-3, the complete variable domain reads DGGITQSPKYLFRKEGQNVTLSCEQNLNHDAMYWYRQDPGQGLRLIYYSQIVNDFQKGDIAEGYSVSREKKESFPLTVTSAQKNPTAFYLCATRTSGGADTQYFGPGTRLTVL.

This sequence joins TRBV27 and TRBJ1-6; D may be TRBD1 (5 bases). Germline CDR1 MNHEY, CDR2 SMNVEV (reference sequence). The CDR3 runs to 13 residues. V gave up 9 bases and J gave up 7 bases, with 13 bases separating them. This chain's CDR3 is CARGGEPNSPLHF. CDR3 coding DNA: TGTGCCAGGGGGGGGGAGCCCAATTCACCCCTCCACTTT.

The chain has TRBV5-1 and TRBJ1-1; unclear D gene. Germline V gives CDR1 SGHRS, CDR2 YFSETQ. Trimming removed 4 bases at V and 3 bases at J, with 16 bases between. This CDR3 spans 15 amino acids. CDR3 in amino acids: CASSPGLLGDTEAFF. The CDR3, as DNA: TGCGCCAGCAGCCCCGGGCTCCTCGGGGACACTGAAGCTTTCTTT.

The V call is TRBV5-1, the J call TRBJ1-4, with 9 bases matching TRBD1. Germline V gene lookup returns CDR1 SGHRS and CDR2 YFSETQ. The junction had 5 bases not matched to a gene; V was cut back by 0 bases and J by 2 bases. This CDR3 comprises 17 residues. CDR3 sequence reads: CASSLGQGVTTNEKLFF. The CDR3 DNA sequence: TGCGCCAGCAGCTTGGGACAGGGGGTAACCACTAATGAAAAACTGTTTTTT.

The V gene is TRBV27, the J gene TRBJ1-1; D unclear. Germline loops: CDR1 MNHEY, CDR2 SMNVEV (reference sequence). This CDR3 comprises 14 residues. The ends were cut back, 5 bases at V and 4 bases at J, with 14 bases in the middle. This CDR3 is CASSTRLKTTEAFF. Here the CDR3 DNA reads TGTGCCAGCAGTACGAGGCTGAAGACCACTGAAGCTTTCTTT.

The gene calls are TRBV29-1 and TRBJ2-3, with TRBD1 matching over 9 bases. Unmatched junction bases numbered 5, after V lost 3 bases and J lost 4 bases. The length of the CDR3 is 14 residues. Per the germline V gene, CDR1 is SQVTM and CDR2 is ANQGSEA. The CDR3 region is CSVDGTGYSDTQYF. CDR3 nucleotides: TGCAGCGTTGATGGGACAGGGTATTCAGATACGCAGTATTTT.

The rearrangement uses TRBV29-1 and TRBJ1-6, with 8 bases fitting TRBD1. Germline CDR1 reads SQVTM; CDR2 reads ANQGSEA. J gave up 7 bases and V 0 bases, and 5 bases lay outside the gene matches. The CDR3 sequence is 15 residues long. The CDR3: CSVEDRTGFNSPLHF. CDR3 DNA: TGCAGCGTTGAAGATCGGACAGGGTTCAATTCACCCCTCCACTTT.

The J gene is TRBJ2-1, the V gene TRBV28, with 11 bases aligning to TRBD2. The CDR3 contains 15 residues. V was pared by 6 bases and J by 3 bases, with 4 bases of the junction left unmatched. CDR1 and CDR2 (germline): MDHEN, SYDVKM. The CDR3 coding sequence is TGTGCCAGCAGCCTACTAGCGGGGGACTACAATGAGCAGTTCTTC. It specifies CASSLLAGDYNEQFF.

The CDR3 protein is CASSLKLTEAFF. CDR3 sequence (DNA): TGTGCCAGCAGCTTAAAGCTCACTGAAGCTTTCTTT. This chain joins TRBV7-2 and TRBJ1-1; D is undetermined. The germline gives CDR1 SGHTA, CDR2 FQGNSA. The CDR3 runs to 12 residues. V was shortened by 2 bases and J by 4 bases, with 5 bases between the two germline ends.

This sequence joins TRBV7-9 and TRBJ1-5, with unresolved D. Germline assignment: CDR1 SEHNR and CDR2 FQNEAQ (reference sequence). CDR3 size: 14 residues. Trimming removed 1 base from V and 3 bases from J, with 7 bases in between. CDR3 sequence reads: CASSLGQNNQPQHF. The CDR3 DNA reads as TGTGCCAGCAGCTTAGGTCAGAACAATCAGCCCCAGCATTTT. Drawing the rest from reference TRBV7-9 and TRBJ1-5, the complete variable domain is DTGVSQNPRHKITKRGQNVTFRCDPISEHNRLYWYRQTLGQGPEFLTYFQNEAQLEKSRLLSDRFSAERPKGSFSTLEIQRTEQGDSAMYLCASSLGQNNQPQHFGDGTRLSIL.

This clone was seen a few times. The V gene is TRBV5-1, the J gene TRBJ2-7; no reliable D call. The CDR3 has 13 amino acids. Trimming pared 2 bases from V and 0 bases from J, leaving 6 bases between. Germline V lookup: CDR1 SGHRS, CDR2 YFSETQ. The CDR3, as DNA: TGCGCCAGCAGCTTCGACACCTCCTACGAGCAGTACTTC. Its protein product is CASSFDTSYEQYF.

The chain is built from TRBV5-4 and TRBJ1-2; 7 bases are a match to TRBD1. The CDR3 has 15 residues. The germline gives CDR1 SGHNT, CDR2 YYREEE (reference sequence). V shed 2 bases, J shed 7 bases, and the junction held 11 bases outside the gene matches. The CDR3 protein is CASSLGAGTVIGYTF. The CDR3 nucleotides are TGTGCCAGCAGCTTAGGCGCCGGGACAGTTATTGGCTACACCTTC. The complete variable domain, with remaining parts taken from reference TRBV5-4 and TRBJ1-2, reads ETGVTQSPTHLIKTRGQQVTLRCSSQSGHNTVSWYQQALGQGPQFIFQYYREEENGRGNFPPRFSGLQFPNYSSELNVNALELDDSALYLCASSLGAGTVIGYTFGSGTRLTVV.

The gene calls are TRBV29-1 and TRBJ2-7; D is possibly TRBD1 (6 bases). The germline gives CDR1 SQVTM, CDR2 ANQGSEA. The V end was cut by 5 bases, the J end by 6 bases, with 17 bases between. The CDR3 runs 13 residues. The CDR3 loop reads CSVRGGQTSEQYF. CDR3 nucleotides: TGCAGCGTTCGAGGGGGTCAGACCTCCGAGCAGTACTTC.

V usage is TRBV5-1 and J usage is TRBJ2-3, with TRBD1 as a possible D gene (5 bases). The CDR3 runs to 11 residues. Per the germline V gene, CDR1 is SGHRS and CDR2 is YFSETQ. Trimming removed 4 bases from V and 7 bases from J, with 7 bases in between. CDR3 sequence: CASSTDNTQYF. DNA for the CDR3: TGCGCCAGCAGCACGGACAATACGCAGTATTTT. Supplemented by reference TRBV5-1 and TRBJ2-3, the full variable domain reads KAGVTQTPRYLIKTRGQQVTLSCSPISGHRSVSWYQQTPGQGLQFLFEYFSETQRNKGNFPGRFSGRQFSNSRSEMNVSTLELGDSALYLCASSTDNTQYFGPGTRLTVL.

CDR3 protein: CASSESGTAAGEQYF. The CDR3 nucleotides read TGTGCCAGCAGTGAATCAGGGACAGCAGCAGGAGAGCAGTACTTC. The chain uses TRBV25-1 and TRBJ2-5; 7 nucleotides agree with TRBD1. The CDR3 totals 15 residues. Trimming cost V 1 base and J 11 bases; bases outside gene matches: 13. CDR1 MGHDK and CDR2 SYGVNS come from the germline V gene.

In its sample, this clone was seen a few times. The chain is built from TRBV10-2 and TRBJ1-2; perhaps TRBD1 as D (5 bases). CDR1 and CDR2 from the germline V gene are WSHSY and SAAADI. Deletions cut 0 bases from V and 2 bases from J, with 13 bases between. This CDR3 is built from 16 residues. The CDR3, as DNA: TGCGCCAGCAGTGAGTCTCGGCAGGGAATGAACTATGGCTACACCTTC. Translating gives CASSESRQGMNYGYTF.

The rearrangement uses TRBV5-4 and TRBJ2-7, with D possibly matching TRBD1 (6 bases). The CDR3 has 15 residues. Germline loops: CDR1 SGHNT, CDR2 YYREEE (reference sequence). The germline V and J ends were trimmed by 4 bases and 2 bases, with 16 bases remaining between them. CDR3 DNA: TGTGCCAGCAGCACGGACAGCCCGAGGACCTACGAGCAGTACTTC. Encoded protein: CASSTDSPRTYEQYF.

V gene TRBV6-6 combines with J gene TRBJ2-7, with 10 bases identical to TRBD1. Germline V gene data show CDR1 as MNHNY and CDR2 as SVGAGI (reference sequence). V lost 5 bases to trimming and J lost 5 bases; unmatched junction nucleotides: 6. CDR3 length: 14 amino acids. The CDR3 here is CASSRTGGTDEQYF. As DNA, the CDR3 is TGTGCCAGCAGTCGGACAGGGGGAACGGACGAGCAGTACTTC.

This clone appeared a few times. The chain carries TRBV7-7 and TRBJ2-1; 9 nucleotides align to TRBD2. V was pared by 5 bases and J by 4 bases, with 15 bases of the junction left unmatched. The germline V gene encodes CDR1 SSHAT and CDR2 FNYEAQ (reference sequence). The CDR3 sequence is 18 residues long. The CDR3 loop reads CASSLRLAGTQSYNEQFF. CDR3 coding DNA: TGTGCCAGCAGCCTGCGGCTAGCGGGGACTCAATCATACAATGAGCAGTTCTTC.